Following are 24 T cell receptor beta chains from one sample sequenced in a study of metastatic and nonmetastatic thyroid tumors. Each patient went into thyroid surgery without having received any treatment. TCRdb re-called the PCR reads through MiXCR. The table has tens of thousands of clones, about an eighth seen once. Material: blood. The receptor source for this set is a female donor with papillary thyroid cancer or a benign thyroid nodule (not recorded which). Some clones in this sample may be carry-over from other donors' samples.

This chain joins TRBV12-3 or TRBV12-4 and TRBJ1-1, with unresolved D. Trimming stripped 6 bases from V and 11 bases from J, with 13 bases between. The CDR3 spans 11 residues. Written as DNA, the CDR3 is TGTGCCAGCAGCCCTGACCCGGTGGCTTTCTTT. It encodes CASSPDPVAFF.

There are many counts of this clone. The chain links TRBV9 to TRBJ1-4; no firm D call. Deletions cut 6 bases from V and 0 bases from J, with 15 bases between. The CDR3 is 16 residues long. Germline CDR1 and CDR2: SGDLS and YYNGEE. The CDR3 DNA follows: TGTGCCAGCACCAGATCGACGGACCCAACTAATGAAAAACTGTTTTTT. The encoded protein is CASTRSTDPTNEKLFF.

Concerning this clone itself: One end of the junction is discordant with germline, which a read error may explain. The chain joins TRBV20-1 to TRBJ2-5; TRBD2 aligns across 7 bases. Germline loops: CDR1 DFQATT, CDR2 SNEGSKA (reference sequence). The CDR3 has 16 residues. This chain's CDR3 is CSARSPGLVVVETKYF. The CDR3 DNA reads TGCAGTGCTAGGTCACCCGGACTAGTAGTAGTGGAGACCAAGTACTTC.

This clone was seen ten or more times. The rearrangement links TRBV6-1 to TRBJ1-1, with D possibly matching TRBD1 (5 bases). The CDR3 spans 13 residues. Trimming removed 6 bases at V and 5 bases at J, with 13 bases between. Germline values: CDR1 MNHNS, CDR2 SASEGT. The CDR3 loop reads CASRGQSRTEAFF. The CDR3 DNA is TGTGCCAGCAGGGGGCAGAGTAGAACTGAAGCTTTCTTT.

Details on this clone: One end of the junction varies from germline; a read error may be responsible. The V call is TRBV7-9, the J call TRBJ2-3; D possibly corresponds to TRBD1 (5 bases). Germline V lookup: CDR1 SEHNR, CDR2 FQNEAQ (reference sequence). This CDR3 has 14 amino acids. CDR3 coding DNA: TGTGCCCGCAGCTTAGCCAGGGCGACAGATCCGCAGTATTTT. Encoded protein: CARSLARATDPQYF.

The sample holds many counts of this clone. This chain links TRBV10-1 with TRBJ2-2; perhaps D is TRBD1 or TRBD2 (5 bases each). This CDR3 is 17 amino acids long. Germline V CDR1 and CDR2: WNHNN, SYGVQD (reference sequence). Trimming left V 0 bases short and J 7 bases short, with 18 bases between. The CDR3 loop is CASSESLRGDPLGELFF. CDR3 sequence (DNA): TGCGCCAGCAGTGAGTCATTGAGGGGAGATCCTCTCGGGGAGCTGTTTTTT.

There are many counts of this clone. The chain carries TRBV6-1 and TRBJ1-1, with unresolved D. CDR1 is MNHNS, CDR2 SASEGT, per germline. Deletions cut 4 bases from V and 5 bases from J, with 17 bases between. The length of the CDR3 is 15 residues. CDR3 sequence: CASSVWGLPGTEAFF. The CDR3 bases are TGTGCCAGCAGTGTATGGGGTCTACCGGGGACTGAAGCTTTCTTT.

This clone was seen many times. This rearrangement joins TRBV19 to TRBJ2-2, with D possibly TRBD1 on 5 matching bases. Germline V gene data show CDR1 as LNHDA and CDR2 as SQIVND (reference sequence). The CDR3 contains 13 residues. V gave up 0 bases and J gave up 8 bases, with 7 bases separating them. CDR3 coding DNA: TGTGCCAGTAGTATAGATCGGACAGGGGAGCTGTTTTTT. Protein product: CASSIDRTGELFF.

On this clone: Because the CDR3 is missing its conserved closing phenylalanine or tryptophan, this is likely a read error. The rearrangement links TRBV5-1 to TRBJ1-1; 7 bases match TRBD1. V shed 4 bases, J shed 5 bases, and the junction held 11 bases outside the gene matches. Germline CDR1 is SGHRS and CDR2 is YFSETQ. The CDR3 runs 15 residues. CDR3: CASSPDRVQNTEAFS. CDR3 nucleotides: TGCGCCAGCAGCCCCGACAGGGTCCAGAATACTGAAGCTTTCTCT.

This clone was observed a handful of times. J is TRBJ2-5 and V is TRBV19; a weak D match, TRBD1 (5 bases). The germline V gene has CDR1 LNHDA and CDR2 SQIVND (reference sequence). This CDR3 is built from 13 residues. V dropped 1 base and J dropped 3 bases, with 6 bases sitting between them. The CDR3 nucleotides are TGTGCCAGTAGTATAGTCAGGGAAGAGACCCAGTACTTC. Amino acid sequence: CASSIVREETQYF. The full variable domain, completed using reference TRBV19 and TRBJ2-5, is DGGITQSPKYLFRKEGQNVTLSCEQNLNHDAMYWYRQDPGQGLRLIYYSQIVNDFQKGDIAEGYSVSREKKESFPLTVTSAQKNPTAFYLCASSIVREETQYFGPGTRLLVL.

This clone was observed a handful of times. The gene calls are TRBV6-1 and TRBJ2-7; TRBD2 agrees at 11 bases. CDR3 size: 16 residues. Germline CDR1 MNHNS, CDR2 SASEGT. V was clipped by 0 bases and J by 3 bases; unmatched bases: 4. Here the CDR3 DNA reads TGTGCCAGCAGTGAAGCGCTAGCGGGGGGTTTCTACGAGCAGTACTTC. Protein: CASSEALAGGFYEQYF.

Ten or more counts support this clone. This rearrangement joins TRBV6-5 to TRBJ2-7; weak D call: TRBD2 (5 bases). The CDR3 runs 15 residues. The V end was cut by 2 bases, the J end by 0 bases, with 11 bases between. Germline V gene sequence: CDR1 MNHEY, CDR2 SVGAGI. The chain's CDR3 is CASSYTDGGSYEQYF. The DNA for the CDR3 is TGTGCCAGCAGTTACACTGACGGAGGCTCCTACGAGCAGTACTTC.

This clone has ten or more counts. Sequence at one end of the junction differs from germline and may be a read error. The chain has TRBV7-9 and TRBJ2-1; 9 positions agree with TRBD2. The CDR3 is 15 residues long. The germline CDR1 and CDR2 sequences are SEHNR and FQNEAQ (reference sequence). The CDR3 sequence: CASRLAGDSYNEQFF. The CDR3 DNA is TGTGCCAGCAGATTAGCGGGAGACTCCTACAATGAGCAGTTCTTC.

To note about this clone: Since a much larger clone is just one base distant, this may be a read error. CDR3 sequence reads: CASMPSAGIKNIQYF. CDR3 coding DNA: TGTGCCAGCATGCCATCAGCGGGAATAAAAAACATTCAGTACTTC. This chain connects TRBV6-1 to TRBJ2-4, with 7 bases that match TRBD2. CDR3 length: 15 residues. Germline V gives CDR1 MNHNS, CDR2 SASEGT. The ends lost 7 bases at V and 4 bases at J; junction bases unmatched: 10.

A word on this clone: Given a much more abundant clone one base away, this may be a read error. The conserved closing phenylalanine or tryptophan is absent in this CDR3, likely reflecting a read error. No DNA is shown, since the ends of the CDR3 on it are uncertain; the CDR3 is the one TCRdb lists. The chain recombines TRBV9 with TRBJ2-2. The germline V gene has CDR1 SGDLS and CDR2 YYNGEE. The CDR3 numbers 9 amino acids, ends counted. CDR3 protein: CASSVGAPD.

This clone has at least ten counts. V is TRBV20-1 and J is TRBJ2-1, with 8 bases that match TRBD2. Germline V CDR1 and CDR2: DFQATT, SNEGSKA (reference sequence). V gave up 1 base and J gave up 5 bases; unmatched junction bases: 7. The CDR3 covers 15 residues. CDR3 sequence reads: CSARGGGLVHNEQFF. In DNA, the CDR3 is TGCAGTGCTAGAGGTGGGGGACTAGTCCACAATGAGCAGTTCTTC.

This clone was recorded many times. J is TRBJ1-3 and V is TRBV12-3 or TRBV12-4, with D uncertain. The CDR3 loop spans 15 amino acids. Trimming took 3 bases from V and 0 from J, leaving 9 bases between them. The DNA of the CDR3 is TGTGCCAGCAGTTTTGGGCACAACTCTGGAAACACCATATATTTT. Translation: CASSFGHNSGNTIYF.

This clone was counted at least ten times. In DNA form, the CDR3 reads TGTGCCAGCAGCCCCGCCGCCAGAGCACTTGATACGCAGTATTTT. Its translation: CASSPAARALDTQYF. The chain carries TRBV7-2 and TRBJ2-3; D call uncertain. Trimming took off 5 bases at V and 6 bases at J, with 18 bases between the two ends. This CDR3 has 15 amino acids. Germline V gene sequence: CDR1 SGHTA, CDR2 FQGNSA.

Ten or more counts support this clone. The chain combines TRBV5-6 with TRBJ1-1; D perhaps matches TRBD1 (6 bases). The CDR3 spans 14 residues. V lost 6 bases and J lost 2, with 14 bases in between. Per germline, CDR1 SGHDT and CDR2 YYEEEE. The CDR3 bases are TGTGCCAGCACCAGGACAGATACTAACACTGAAGCTTTCTTT. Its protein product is CASTRTDTNTEAFF.

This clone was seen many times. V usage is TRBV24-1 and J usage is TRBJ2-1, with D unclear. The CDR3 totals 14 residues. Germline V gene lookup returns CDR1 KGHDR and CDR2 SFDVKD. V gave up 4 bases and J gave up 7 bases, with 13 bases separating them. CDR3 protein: CATSEGIYSNEQFF. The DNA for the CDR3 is TGTGCCACCAGTGAGGGGATCTACAGTAATGAGCAGTTCTTC.

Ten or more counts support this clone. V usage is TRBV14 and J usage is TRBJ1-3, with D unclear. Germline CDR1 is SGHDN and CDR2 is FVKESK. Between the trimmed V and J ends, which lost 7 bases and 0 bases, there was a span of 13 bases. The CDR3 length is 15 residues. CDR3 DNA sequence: TGTGCCAGCACCGGATTCGCTGACTCTGGAAACACCATATATTTT. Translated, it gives CASTGFADSGNTIYF.

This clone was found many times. The CDR3 loop is CASSFRTSSYEQYF. CDR3 bases: TGTGCCAGCAGCTTCCGTACCTCTTCCTACGAGCAGTACTTC. V is TRBV9 and J is TRBJ2-7; the D is unclear. CDR3 length: 14 amino acids. V lost 4 bases and J lost 1, with 12 bases in between. CDR1 and CDR2 (germline): SGDLS, YYNGEE.

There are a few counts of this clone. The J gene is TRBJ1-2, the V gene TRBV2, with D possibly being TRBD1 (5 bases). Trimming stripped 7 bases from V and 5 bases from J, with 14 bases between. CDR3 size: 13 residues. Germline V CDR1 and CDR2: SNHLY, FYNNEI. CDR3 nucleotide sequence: TGTGCCAGCAAGGCAGGGTCGGAATATGGCTACACCTTC. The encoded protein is CASKAGSEYGYTF.

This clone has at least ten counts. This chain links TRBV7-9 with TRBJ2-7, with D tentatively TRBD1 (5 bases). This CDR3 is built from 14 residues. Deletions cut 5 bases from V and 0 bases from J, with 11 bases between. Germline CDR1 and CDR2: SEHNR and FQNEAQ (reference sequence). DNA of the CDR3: TGTGCCAGCAGCCGCAGGGAAAGCTCCTACGAGCAGTACTTC. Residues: CASSRRESSYEQYF.